Listed below are T cell receptor beta chains from one sample, sequenced in a study of blood T cell repertoires in COVID-19. TCRdb keeps only in-frame clones here, not all; method: immunoSEQ multiplex PCR. The table includes about 330,000 clones, about 90% detected once. The sequenced sample consisted of PBMCs or T cells enriched from blood (not recorded which). The receptors were gathered from a woman in her twenties or thirties who had recovered from COVID-19. The CDR3 runs from the conserved cysteine through the conserved F or W. The order of the fields is D gene, J gene, V gene, clone size, CDR3 protein, CDR3 DNA. The D gene is left open where the match is weak. Clone size is shown for a subset of rows, as once, few, many or a class of expanded clone.

TRBD1 | TRBJ1-6 | TRBV30 | - | CAWRRGQKGYNSPLHF | TGTGCCTGGAGAAGGGGGCAAAAGGGTTATAATTCACCCCTCCACTTT
- | TRBJ1-4 | TRBV19 | few | CASTKARGGKLFF | TGTGCCAGTACTAAAGCCCGGGGAGGAAAACTGTTTTTT
TRBD1 | TRBJ2-5 | TRBV6-6 | - | CASSDRVRSQETQYF | TGTGCCAGCAGCGACAGGGTTAGGTCACAAGAGACCCAGTACTTC
TRBD1 | TRBJ1-6 | TRBV19 | - | CASSIQNPLGQGTRLGDYNSPLHF | TGTGCCAGTAGTATCCAAAACCCCCTTGGACAGGGTACGAGGTTAGGGGATTATAATTCACCCCTCCACTTT
- | TRBJ1-1 | TRBV3-1/TRBV3-2 | - | CASSQDWQGDTEAFF | TGTGCCAGCAGCCAAGATTGGCAGGGCGACACTGAAGCTTTCTTT
- | TRBJ1-3 | TRBV12-3/TRBV12-4 | - | CASSLIVGNTIYF | TGTGCCAGCAGTTTAATCGTAGGAAACACCATATATTTT
- | TRBJ2-7 | TRBV7-9 | - | CASSLVGEQYF | TGTGCCAGCAGCTTAGTCGGGGAGCAGTACTTC
TRBD1 | TRBJ1-1 | TRBV19 | once | CATSLRGQGRTEAFF | TGTGCCACATCCCTCCGGGGACAGGGGAGGACTGAAGCTTTCTTT
- | TRBJ1-4 | TRBV30 | - | CAWKKQEKLFF | TGTGCCTGGAAGAAACAGGAAAAACTGTTTTTT
TRBD1 | TRBJ1-2 | TRBV19 | - | CASSRDRAIYGYTF | TGTGCCAGTAGTAGAGACAGGGCGATCTATGGCTACACCTTC
TRBD1 | TRBJ1-5 | TRBV2 | - | CASTADREFQPQHF | TGTGCCAGCACTGCGGACAGGGAATTTCAGCCCCAGCATTTT
- | TRBJ1-4 | TRBV6-1 | - | CASSEFGTRGEKLFF | TGTGCCAGCAGTGAGTTCGGCACGAGAGGGGAAAAACTGTTTTTT
- | TRBJ1-4 | TRBV6-2/TRBV6-3 | - | CASSSRDPDAGEKLFF | TGTGCCAGCAGTTCAAGAGATCCTGATGCAGGTGAAAAACTGTTTTTT
TRBD2 | TRBJ2-5 | TRBV9 | - | CASSVVPAGPRETQYF | TGTGCCAGCAGCGTAGTTCCAGCGGGGCCTCGAGAGACCCAGTACTTC
TRBD1 | TRBJ2-2 | TRBV27 | once | CASSSYTGEGELFF | TGTGCCAGCAGTTCCTATACAGGGGAAGGGGAGCTGTTTTTT
TRBD1 | TRBJ1-5 | TRBV7-2 | - | CASSSRTGVNQPQHF | TGTGCCAGCAGCTCCCGGACAGGGGTGAATCAGCCCCAGCATTTT
- | TRBJ2-5 | TRBV9 | - | CASSARLQETQYF | TGTGCCAGCAGCGCCCGACTACAAGAGACCCAGTACTTC
- | TRBJ1-6 | TRBV6-1 | - | CASSEASAGVPPLHF | TGTGCCAGCAGTGAAGCGTCGGCAGGGGTTCCACCCCTCCACTTT
- | TRBJ2-7 | TRBV30 | - | CAWSPTLNRVSYEQYF | TGTGCCTGGAGTCCTACACTGAACAGGGTATCCTACGAGCAGTACTTC
- | TRBJ2-5 | TRBV5-6 | - | CASSPAGQIWETQYF | TGTGCCAGCAGCCCGGCAGGACAAATCTGGGAGACCCAGTACTTC
- | TRBJ1-2 | TRBV30 | - | CAWRGTGYGYTF | TGTGCCTGGAGAGGCACGGGCTATGGCTACACCTTC
- | TRBJ2-5 | TRBV7-2 | - | CASSEDPGLPGQETQYF | TGTGCCAGCAGCGAAGACCCGGGACTCCCCGGCCAAGAGACCCAGTACTTC
- | TRBJ2-5 | TRBV7-8 | once | CASSPRDTQKTQYF | TGTGCCAGCAGCCCCCGGGACACCCAAAAGACCCAGTACTTC
- | TRBJ1-2 | TRBV7-9 | - | CASSLFEGGYGYTF | TGTGCCAGCAGCTTATTTGAAGGGGGCTATGGCTACACCTTC
- | TRBJ1-3 | TRBV7-9 | - | CASSLDGGKSGNTIYF | TGTGCCAGCAGCTTAGACGGGGGGAAGTCTGGAAACACCATATATTTT
- | TRBJ1-3 | TRBV3-1/TRBV3-2 | - | CASSQEVGASGNTIYF | TGTGCCAGCAGCCAGGAAGTAGGGGCCTCTGGAAACACCATATATTTT
- | TRBJ2-1 | TRBV7-9 | - | CASSSSSSYNEQFF | TGTGCCAGCAGCTCCTCCTCCTCGTACAATGAGCAGTTCTTC
TRBD1 | TRBJ1-2 | TRBV6-5 | once | CASSSGQGYGYTF | TGTGCCAGCAGTTCCGGACAGGGGTACGGCTACACCTTC
TRBD1 | TRBJ2-2 | TRBV5-4 | - | CASSPTGGQGAGTGELFF | TGTGCCAGCAGCCCTACTGGAGGACAGGGGGCAGGTACCGGGGAGCTGTTTTTT
TRBD2 | TRBJ2-1 | TRBV3-1/TRBV3-2 | - | CASSRISGVSYNEQFF | TGTGCCAGCAGCCGAATTAGCGGGGTTTCCTACAATGAGCAGTTCTTC
- | TRBJ2-5 | TRBV24-1 | - | CATSDSTVRQETQYF | TGTGCCACCAGTGATTCTACAGTCCGTCAAGAGACCCAGTACTTC
TRBD1 | TRBJ1-1 | TRBV29-1 | - | CSVVQGSITEAFF | TGCAGCGTAGTACAGGGGTCGATCACTGAAGCTTTCTTT
- | TRBJ1-2 | TRBV18 | - | CASSMGQEHGYTF | TGTGCCAGCTCTATGGGGCAGGAGCATGGCTACACCTTC
- | TRBJ2-1 | TRBV19 | - | CASSTGPGGANYNEQFF | TGTGCCAGTAGTACCGGCCCGGGCGGGGCCAACTACAATGAGCAGTTCTTC
- | TRBJ2-2 | TRBV5-1 | - | CASSLTANTGELFF | TGCGCCAGCAGCTTAACAGCGAACACCGGGGAGCTGTTTTTT
- | TRBJ1-2 | TRBV19 | - | CASSNRQGTGGYGYTF | TGTGCCAGTAGTAACCGGCAGGGCACGGGAGGCTATGGCTACACCTTC
- | TRBJ1-2 | TRBV4-1 | - | CASSQGRGRGAYGYTF | TGCGCCAGCAGCCAAGGCCGGGGTCGGGGTGCCTATGGCTACACCTTC
- | TRBJ1-1 | TRBV12-3/TRBV12-4 | few | CASSFLTEAFF | TGTGCCAGCAGTTTTTTGACAGAAGCTTTCTTT
- | TRBJ2-7 | TRBV4-3 | - | CASSQDWDTSYEQYF | TGCGCCAGCAGCCAAGATTGGGACACCTCCTACGAGCAGTACTTC
- | TRBJ1-1 | TRBV19 | few | CASRPGFTNTEAFF | TGTGCCAGTAGGCCAGGGTTCACGAACACTGAAGCTTTCTTT
TRBD2 | TRBJ2-5 | TRBV5-1 | once | CASSLVAGGRGETQYF | TGCGCCAGCAGCTTGGTCGCGGGGGGGCGTGGAGAGACCCAGTACTTC
- | TRBJ1-5 | TRBV3-1/TRBV3-2 | - | CASSPGGGNSNQPQHF | TGTGCCAGCAGCCCTGGGGGGGGGAATAGCAATCAGCCCCAGCATTTT
TRBD2 | TRBJ2-6 | TRBV13 | once | CASQRGPVGGANVLTF | TGTGCCAGCCAGCGGGGCCCAGTTGGGGGGGCCAACGTCCTGACTTTC
- | TRBJ1-1 | TRBV11-1 | once | CASSLGGAGNTEAFF | TGTGCCAGCAGCTTGGGAGGGGCAGGGAACACTGAAGCTTTCTTT
- | TRBJ2-7 | TRBV4-1 | - | CASSQDRDTEQYF | TGCGCCAGCAGCCAAGATCGGGACACCGAGCAGTACTTC
TRBD2 | TRBJ2-4 | TRBV7-9 | - | CASSLGTSGGARTKNIQYF | TGTGCCAGCAGCTTAGGGACTAGCGGGGGGGCAAGGACCAAAAACATTCAGTACTTC
TRBD2 | TRBJ2-1 | TRBV6-6 | few | CASSYSLSSGYNEQFF | TGTGCCAGCAGTTACTCACTGTCTAGCGGGTACAATGAGCAGTTCTTC
- | TRBJ2-3 | TRBV4-1 | - | CASSEAGSDTQYF | TGCGCCAGCAGCGAAGCAGGGTCAGATACGCAGTATTTT
TRBD1 | TRBJ1-5 | TRBV16 | - | CASSPTGRRSNQPQHF | TGTGCCAGCAGTCCGACAGGGAGAAGGAGCAATCAGCCCCAGCATTTT
- | TRBJ2-1 | TRBV11-3 | - | CASSLERGVRKAGSYNEQFF | TGTGCCAGCAGCTTAGAGCGGGGCGTCCGAAAGGCTGGCTCCTACAATGAGCAGTTCTTC
- | TRBJ1-1 | TRBV7-5 | - | CARSLRRTEAFF | TGTGCCAGAAGCTTAAGGCGGACTGAAGCTTTCTTT
TRBD1 | TRBJ2-7 | TRBV11-2 | once | CASSKRTGYEQYF | TGTGCCAGCAGCAAACGGACAGGCTACGAGCAGTACTTC